This T cell receptor (beta chain) is drawn from a study of blood T cell repertoires in COVID-19 (dated by TCRdb to about 2020). For the study in its entirety: Samples covering the acute and convalescent phases of COVID-19 were provided by collaborators in the United States, Italy and Spain. The material from the prospective study consisted of cDNA or gDNA derived from T cells, B-cell-depleted T cells, or PBMCs. Deeply sampled blood TCRbeta repertoires from subjects exposed to, actively infected with, or recovered from COVID-19 were included in the dataset. The repertoires were made available in a free public database intended to serve as a resource for research on the immune response to SARS-CoV-2. Samples came from the ongoing ImmuneRACE study (first 160 participants) plus 1,254 subjects from 6 global collaborators. The sample metadata nearly always contained a de-identified subject ID, COVID-19 status, age in years and sex. Where available, HLA class I and class II types were taken from metadata supplied by the sample provider and were not determined by assay-based typing. What the work shows at the level of the full study, not this receptor alone: The quantity of clinical and demographic metadata differed by source and by participant and was supplied without curation.

TCRbeta CDR3 regions were amplified from genomic DNA by means of the immunoSEQ Assay, a bias-controlled multiplex PCR. The original methods were these. Within the assay, amplification of reference gene primers was used to estimate how many nucleated cells each sample contained. To quantify the absolute abundance of each unique TCRbeta CDR3 rearrangement, sequence reads were collapsed and filtered. For each sample, productive Simpson clonality was calculated as the square root of Simpson's diversity index across productive rearrangements. Imported from immuneACCESS, the table was reduced by TCRdb to in-frame sequences with V and J called. These copies leave out some clones; in studies compared against another copy, an unresolved V gene accounts for under half, and the cause of the remainder is not known. From that table come the V and J calls and clone size; the DNA was used to work out D and trimming. This sample holds over 200,000 clones; 75% to 85% were observed only once. Together, the top ten hold about 2% of the sample.

Samples from volunteer blood donors who had recovered from COVID-19 were contributed by a second Seattle source. Each collaborating institution followed its own protocols to collect whole blood in K2EDTA tubes. For TCRbeta analysis, collaborators shipped samples as frozen whole blood, isolated PBMCs, or DNA extracted from either of those sample types. The germline V gene encodes CDR1 MNHEY and CDR2 SVGAGI. Inclusive of the bounding cysteine and phenylalanine, the CDR3 is 14 residues long. Just CDR3 DNA is preserved here, 42 bases in frame from base 1. V is clipped by 6 bases and J by 4 bases, and the sequence between their germline boundaries is 15 bases long. Notes on this clone: The antigen it binds to is not known. It has no much larger one-base neighbor in the sample; base qualities were not kept.

This sequence was found in a man aged 35-49 years who had recovered from COVID-19. The sequenced sample consisted of peripheral blood. This sequence uses TRBV6-5 and TRBJ2-5; TRBD1 might be the D gene, on 5 matching bases. CDR3 loop: CASSPNGAGETQYF. The base sequence is TGTGCCAGCAGCCCAAATGGGGCCGGAGAGACCCAGTACTTC.